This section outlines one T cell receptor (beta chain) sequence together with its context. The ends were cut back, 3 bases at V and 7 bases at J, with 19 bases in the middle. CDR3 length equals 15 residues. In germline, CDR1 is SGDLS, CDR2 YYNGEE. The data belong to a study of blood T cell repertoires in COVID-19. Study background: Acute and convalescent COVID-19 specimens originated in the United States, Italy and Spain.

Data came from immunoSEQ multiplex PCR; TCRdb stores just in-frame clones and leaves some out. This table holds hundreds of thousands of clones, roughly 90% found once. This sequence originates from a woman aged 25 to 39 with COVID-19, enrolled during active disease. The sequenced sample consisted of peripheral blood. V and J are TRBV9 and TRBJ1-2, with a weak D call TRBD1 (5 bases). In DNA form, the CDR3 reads TGTGCCAGCAGCGATGTGACAGTTGCGCGCCGTGGCTACACCTTC. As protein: CASSDVTVARRGYTF.